One sample yielded the 23 T cell receptor beta chains listed below, sequenced in a study of liver allograft versus peripheral blood T cells. At the level of the study: Graft-liver T cell receptor repertoires were compared against recipient peripheral blood repertoires.

TCRdb redid the calling of the reads with MiXCR, one entry per CDR3 protein. The repertoire holds some 810 distinct CDR3 sequences, roughly 15% seen once, with under 45% in the top ten. The receptors were sampled from a human patient who had a liver transplant. Some T cells may be provided by the graft donor.

In its sample, this clonotype ranks as medium-sized. In DNA, the CDR3 is TGTGCCAGCAGTGTCAAGGGGGATGAGCAGTTCTTC. Residues: CASSVKGDEQFF. The rearrangement joins TRBV6-6 to TRBJ2-1, with D tentatively TRBD1 (6 bases). Trimming pared 5 bases from V and 8 bases from J, leaving 10 bases between. Germline V gene lookup returns CDR1 MNHNY and CDR2 SVGAGI (reference sequence). The CDR3 is 12 residues long.

As concerns this clonotype: A clone one base away is much larger, so this may be a read error. The chain combines TRBV9 with TRBJ2-1; 9 bases match TRBD2. The CDR3 sequence is 15 residues long. Germline CDR1 and CDR2: SGDLS and YYNGEE. The CDR3 sequence is CASSTGLAGRNVQFF. Written as DNA, the CDR3 is TGTGCCAGCAGCACGGGGCTAGCGGGGCGCAATGTGCAGTTCTTC.

This clonotype is hyperexpanded. This chain uses TRBV27 with TRBJ2-1, with 8 bases identical to TRBD2. With 1 base clipped from V and 3 bases from J, the junction kept 2 bases outside the gene matches. Germline V gene data show CDR1 as MNHEY and CDR2 as SMNVEV (reference sequence). The CDR3 length is 15 residues. CDR3 in DNA: TGTGCCAGCAGTTTATTCGGGACTAGCTACAATGAGCAGTTCTTC. Translating gives CASSLFGTSYNEQFF.

V gene TRBV7-9 combines with J gene TRBJ2-7; 8 bases map to TRBD1. The germline CDR1 and CDR2 sequences are SEHNR and FQNEAQ (reference sequence). V lost 6 bases and J lost 3; bases outside the gene matches: 4. The CDR3 covers 13 residues. DNA for the CDR3: TGTGCCAGCAGAGGACAGGGTGACTACGAGCAGTACTTC. Amino acids: CASRGQGDYEQYF.

This clonotype is termed medium-sized. The J gene is TRBJ2-7, the V gene TRBV3-2; the D segment call TRBD2 is taken from the table without a DNA check. TRBV3-2 is noted as a pseudogene. The CDR3 extends over 15 amino acids. CDR3 DNA sequence: TGTGCCAGCAGCCCCTTAAGCGGGCCCTCCTACGAGCAGTACTTC. As protein: CASSPLSGPSYEQYF.

This clonotype is categorized as medium-sized. This chain joins TRBV11-3 and TRBJ1-1, with D possibly being TRBD1 (6 bases). Per the germline V gene, CDR1 is SGHNT and CDR2 is YENEEA. CDR3 length: 13 amino acids. V gave up 4 bases and J gave up 6 bases, with 12 bases separating them. The CDR3 DNA reads TGTGCCAGCAGCTGGGCAGGGGACTCTGAAGCTTTCTTT. It codes for CASSWAGDSEAFF.

The V call is TRBV4-1, the J call TRBJ2-1; 7 bases are a match to TRBD1. J was trimmed by 6 bases and V by 1 base; bases with no gene match: 12. CDR3 size: 17 residues. Germline V gene sequence: CDR1 MGHRA, CDR2 YSYEKL. CDR3 in amino acids: CASSQGPSQGVGNEQFF. CDR3 nucleotides: TGCGCCAGCAGCCAAGGCCCCTCTCAGGGGGTGGGCAATGAGCAGTTCTTC.

This clonotype qualifies as large. The chain couples TRBV7-9 to TRBJ1-4, with a tentative D call TRBD1 (6 bases). Looked up from germline, CDR1 is SEHNR and CDR2 is FQNEAQ (reference sequence). The V and J ends lost 0 bases and 2 bases respectively, with 10 bases between them. CDR3 length: 16 amino acids. CDR3 in DNA: TGTGCCAGCAGCTTAGCCCCTACAGGGACTAATGAAAAACTGTTTTTT. Protein sequence: CASSLAPTGTNEKLFF.

By its share, this clonotype is medium-sized. The V gene is TRBV7-9, the J gene TRBJ2-3, with 9 bases aligning to TRBD2. Per the germline V gene, CDR1 is SEHNR and CDR2 is FQNEAQ (reference sequence). The CDR3 covers 14 residues. The V and J ends lost 4 bases and 5 bases, in that order; junction bases with no gene match: 4. The CDR3 is CASSWGGGGDTQYF. The CDR3 DNA sequence: TGTGCCAGCAGCTGGGGCGGGGGGGGAGATACGCAGTATTTT.

In its sample, this clonotype ranks as large. This chain uses TRBV7-9 with TRBJ1-2; possible D gene TRBD1, 6 bases. The V gene's germline CDR1 is SEHNR and CDR2 FQNEAQ (reference sequence). CDR3 size: 14 residues. Trimming removed 1 base from V and 6 bases from J, with 12 bases in between. CDR3 DNA sequence: TGTGCCAGCAGCTTAGAGCGGGGGCGTAATGGCTACACCTTC. Translation gives CASSLERGRNGYTF.

V is TRBV10-3 and J is TRBJ2-1, with 8 nucleotides matching TRBD2. Unmatched junction bases numbered 7, after V lost 3 bases and J lost 6 bases. This CDR3 is built from 15 residues. Germline V lookup: CDR1 ENHRY, CDR2 SYGVKD. The CDR3: CAISEVAGFSNEQFF. For the CDR3, the DNA is TGTGCCATCAGTGAAGTAGCGGGGTTCTCCAATGAGCAGTTCTTC.

The V gene is TRBV6-5, the J gene TRBJ1-1; 11 bases match TRBD1. CDR1 MNHEY and CDR2 SVGAGI come from the germline V gene. Trimming took 5 bases from V and 4 from J; bases not matched to a gene: 9. The CDR3 contains 16 residues. The CDR3 sequence is CASSLTTGTGGTEAFF. The CDR3 DNA is TGTGCCAGCAGTCTTACCACCGGGACAGGGGGCACTGAAGCTTTCTTT.

By sample share, this clonotype is medium-sized. This rearrangement joins TRBV6-2 or TRBV6-3 to TRBJ2-7, with TRBD2 as a possible D gene (6 bases). The CDR3 loop spans 11 amino acids. Germline V CDR1 and CDR2: MNHEY, SVGEGT. V lost 9 bases to trimming and J lost 6 bases, with 12 bases between them. The CDR3 nucleotides read TGTGCCAGTACCCAGGGAGGCGAGCAGTACTTC. Protein: CASTQGGEQYF.

This clonotype has more than one count but fewer than ten. The chain recombines TRBV2 with TRBJ1-1; D gene ambiguous. Trimming left V 10 bases short and J 8 bases short, with 20 bases between. From germline, CDR1 is SNHLY and CDR2 FYNNEI. There are 13 residues in the CDR3. The CDR3 here is CATLLGVEVEAFF. The CDR3 DNA sequence: TGTGCCACCCTCCTTGGGGTGGAGGTCGAAGCTTTCTTT.

This clonotype is classed as medium-sized. This chain connects TRBV18 to TRBJ2-5; D gene uncertain. Deletions cut 4 bases from V and 2 bases from J, with 2 bases between. Germline V gene lookup returns CDR1 KGHSH and CDR2 LQKENI. The CDR3 is 11 residues long. CDR3 DNA: TGTGCCAGCTCACGACAAGAGACCCAGTACTTC. It is translated as CASSRQETQYF.

This clonotype is medium-sized. The V call is TRBV24-1, the J call TRBJ1-1; maybe TRBD1 (6 bases). The germline V gene has CDR1 KGHDR and CDR2 SFDVKD. V shed 4 bases and J shed 8 bases, with 13 bases lying between them. The CDR3 extends over 13 amino acids. The CDR3 loop reads CATSDPRDREAFF. The CDR3 nucleotides read TGTGCCACCAGTGACCCCCGTGACAGGGAAGCTTTCTTT.

This clonotype is labeled large. The V and J genes are TRBV6-2 or TRBV6-3 and TRBJ1-6; possibly TRBD1 for D (6 bases). Germline-derived CDR1 and CDR2 are MNHEY and SVGEGT. The V end lost 7 bases, the J end lost 6 bases, and 16 bases lay between the germline ends. The CDR3 runs 15 residues. This chain's CDR3 is CASTSPGHSNSPLHF. DNA of the CDR3: TGTGCCAGCACCTCTCCGGGACACAGTAATTCACCCCTCCACTTT.

This clonotype is large. CDR3 in amino acids: CASSPTGRMAGANVLTF. CDR3 DNA: TGTGCCAGCTCACCGACAGGTCGTATGGCTGGGGCCAACGTCCTGACTTTC. This chain connects TRBV18 to TRBJ2-6; D is possibly TRBD1 (6 bases). Germline loops: CDR1 KGHSH, CDR2 LQKENI. Trimming took off 3 bases at V and 2 bases at J, with 14 bases between the two ends. This CDR3 has 17 residues.

Relative to its sample, this clonotype is large. This chain connects TRBV29-1 to TRBJ1-2, with D perhaps TRBD1 (5 bases). CDR3 length: 12 residues. The germline V gene encodes CDR1 SQVTM and CDR2 ANQGSEA. Between the trimmed V and J ends, which lost 3 bases and 4 bases, there was a span of 9 bases. The CDR3 loop is CSVDLGLYGYTF. The CDR3 nucleotides read TGCAGCGTTGACTTGGGACTCTATGGCTACACCTTC.

By its share, this clonotype is medium-sized. The chain is built from TRBV9 and TRBJ2-2; 9 bases are shared with TRBD1. From germline, CDR1 is SGDLS and CDR2 YYNGEE. The CDR3 spans 15 residues. With 2 bases clipped from V and 4 bases from J, the junction kept 3 bases outside the gene matches. CDR3 nucleotide sequence: TGTGCCAGCAGCGTGGGGACAGGGCGCACCGGGGAGCTGTTTTTT. Translating gives CASSVGTGRTGELFF.

This clonotype rates as medium-sized. The chain has TRBV6-1 and TRBJ1-1; 11 bases align to TRBD1. The germline V gene has CDR1 MNHNS and CDR2 SASEGT. The V and J ends lost 8 bases and 0 bases, in that order; junction bases with no gene match: 5. The CDR3 runs 15 residues. In DNA, the CDR3 is TGTGCCAGCTCGGGACAGGGGGTGATGAACACTGAAGCTTTCTTT. Residues: CASSGQGVMNTEAFF.

A remark on this clonotype: This likely came from a read error, as a far larger clone is one base away. The J gene is TRBJ2-7, the V gene TRBV10-3, with 7 bases that match TRBD1. Germline CDR1 is ENHRY and CDR2 is SYGVKD. The ends lost 10 bases at V and 7 bases at J; junction bases unmatched: 13. The CDR3 runs to 13 residues. CDR3 sequence: CATLDRADNEQYF. CDR3 nucleotide sequence: TGTGCCACTCTCGACAGGGCGGACAATGAGCAGTACTTC.

The CDR3 DNA reads as TGTGCCAGCAGCTTAGGGGTCTGGCGGGGGTATAAAGAGACCCAGTACTTC. Its translation is CASSLGVWRGYKETQYF. The V gene is TRBV7-2, the J gene TRBJ2-5; 7 positions agree with TRBD2. Germline CDR1 is SGHTA and CDR2 is FQGNSA. This CDR3 has 17 amino acids. J gave up 3 bases and V 1 base, and 11 bases lay outside the gene matches. The full variable domain, with the rest looked up from reference TRBV7-2 and TRBJ2-5, is GAGVSQSPSNKVTEKGKDVELRCDPISGHTALYWYRQSLGQGLEFLIYFQGNSAPDKSGLPSDRFSAERTGGSVSTLTIQRTQQEDSAVYLCASSLGVWRGYKETQYFGPGTRLLVL.